This T cell receptor beta chain was sequenced for a study of T-cell reconstitution after alpha-beta-depleted transplantation in children. Per germline, CDR1 DFQATT and CDR2 SNEGSKA (reference sequence). The CDR3 is 12 amino acids. V was pared by 6 bases and J by 0 bases, with 6 bases between. Overall study findings and caveats: Some patients owed their high day-60 TCRbeta diversity to surviving recipient T cells and thymic progenitors.

Concerning this clonotype: Its antigen remains unknown.

Unique molecular identifiers were incorporated when the TCRbeta library was constructed. MiXCR, applied by TCRdb to the PCR reads, yields one record per CDR3 protein. The sample shows approximately 230,000 distinct CDR3 sequences, about 24% of them seen only once. This sample comprised PBMCs, mostly from graft donor cells, obtained 360 days after TCRalphabeta/CD19-depleted stem cell transplant. The V call is TRBV20-1, the J call TRBJ1-5; D call uncertain. This TCR was sampled from a female patient aged 2-9 years who had a stem cell transplant for congenital amegakaryocytic thrombocytopenia, so the T cells may come from the graft donor. This CDR3 is CSARRSNQPQHF. In DNA form, the CDR3 reads TGCAGTGCCCGACGTAGCAATCAGCCCCAGCATTTT.